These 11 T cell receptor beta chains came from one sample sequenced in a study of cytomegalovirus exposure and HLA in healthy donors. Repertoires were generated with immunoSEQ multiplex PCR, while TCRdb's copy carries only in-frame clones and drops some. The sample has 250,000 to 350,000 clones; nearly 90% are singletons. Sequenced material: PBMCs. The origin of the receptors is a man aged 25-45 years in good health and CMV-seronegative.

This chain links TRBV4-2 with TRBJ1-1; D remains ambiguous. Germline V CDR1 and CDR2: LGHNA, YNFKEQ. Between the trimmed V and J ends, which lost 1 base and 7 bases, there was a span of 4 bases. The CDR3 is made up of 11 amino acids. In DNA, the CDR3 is TGTGCCAGCAGCCAAGGAGGTGAAGCTTTCTTT. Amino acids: CASSQGGEAFF.

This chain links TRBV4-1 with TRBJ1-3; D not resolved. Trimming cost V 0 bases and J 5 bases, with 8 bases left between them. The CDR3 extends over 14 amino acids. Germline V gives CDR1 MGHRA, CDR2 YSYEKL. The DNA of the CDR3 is TGCGCCAGCAGCCAAGACGGCAGGAGAAACACCATATATTTT. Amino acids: CASSQDGRRNTIYF.

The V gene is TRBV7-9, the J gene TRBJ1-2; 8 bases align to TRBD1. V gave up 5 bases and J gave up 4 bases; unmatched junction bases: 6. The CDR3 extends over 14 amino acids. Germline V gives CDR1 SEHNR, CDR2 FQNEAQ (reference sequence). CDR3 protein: CASSAGQGFYGYTF. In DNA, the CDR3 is TGTGCCAGCAGCGCCGGACAGGGTTTCTATGGCTACACCTTC. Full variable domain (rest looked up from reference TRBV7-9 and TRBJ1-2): DTGVSQNPRHKITKRGQNVTFRCDPISEHNRLYWYRQTLGQGPEFLTYFQNEAQLEKSRLLSDRFSAERPKGSFSTLEIQRTEQGDSAMYLCASSAGQGFYGYTFGSGTRLTVV.

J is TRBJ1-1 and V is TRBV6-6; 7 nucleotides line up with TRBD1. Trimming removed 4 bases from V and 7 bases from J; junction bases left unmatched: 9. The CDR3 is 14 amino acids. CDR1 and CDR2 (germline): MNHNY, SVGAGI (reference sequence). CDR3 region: CASSFTGDQFEAFF. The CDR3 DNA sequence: TGTGCCAGCAGTTTTACAGGGGACCAGTTTGAAGCTTTCTTT.

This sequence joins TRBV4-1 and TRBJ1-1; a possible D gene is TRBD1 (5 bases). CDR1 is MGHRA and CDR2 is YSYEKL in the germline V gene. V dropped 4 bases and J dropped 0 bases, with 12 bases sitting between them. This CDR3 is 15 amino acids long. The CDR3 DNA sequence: TGCGCCAGCAGCCTACCCAGGGAACTGAACACTGAAGCTTTCTTT. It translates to CASSLPRELNTEAFF.

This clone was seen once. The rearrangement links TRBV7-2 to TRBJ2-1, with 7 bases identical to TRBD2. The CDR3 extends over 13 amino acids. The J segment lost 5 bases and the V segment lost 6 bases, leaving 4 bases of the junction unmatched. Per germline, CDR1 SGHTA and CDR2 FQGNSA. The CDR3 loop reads CASSGGVHNEQFF. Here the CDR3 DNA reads TGTGCCAGCAGTGGGGGGGTACACAATGAGCAGTTCTTC.

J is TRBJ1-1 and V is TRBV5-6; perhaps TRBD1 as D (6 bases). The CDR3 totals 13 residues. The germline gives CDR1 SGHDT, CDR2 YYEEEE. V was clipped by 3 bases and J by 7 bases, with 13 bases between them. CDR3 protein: CASSSDRRYEAFF. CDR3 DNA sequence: TGTGCCAGCAGCTCCGACAGGCGCTATGAAGCTTTCTTT. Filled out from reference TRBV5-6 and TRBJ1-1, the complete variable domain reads DAGVTQSPTHLIKTRGQQVTLRCSPKSGHDTVSWYQQALGQGPQFIFQYYEEEERQRGNFPDRFSGHQFPNYSSELNVNALLLGDSALYLCASSSDRRYEAFFGQGTRLTVV.

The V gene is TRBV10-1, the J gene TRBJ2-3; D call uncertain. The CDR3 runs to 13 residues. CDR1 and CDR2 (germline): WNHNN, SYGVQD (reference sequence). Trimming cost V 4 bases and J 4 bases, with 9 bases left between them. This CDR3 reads CASSALESDTQYF. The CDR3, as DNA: TGCGCCAGCAGTGCCCTGGAGTCAGATACGCAGTATTTT.

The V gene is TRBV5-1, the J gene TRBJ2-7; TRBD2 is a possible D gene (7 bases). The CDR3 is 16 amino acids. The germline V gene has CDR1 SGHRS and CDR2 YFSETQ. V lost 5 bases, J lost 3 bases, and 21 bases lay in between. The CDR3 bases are TGCGCCAGCAGTCCGGGGGGAGGACAGTCCATCTACGAGCAGTACTTC. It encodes CASSPGGGQSIYEQYF.

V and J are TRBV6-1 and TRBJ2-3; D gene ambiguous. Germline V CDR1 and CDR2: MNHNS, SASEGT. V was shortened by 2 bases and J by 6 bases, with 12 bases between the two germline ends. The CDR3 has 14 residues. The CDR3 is CASSESLRPDTQYF. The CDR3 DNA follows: TGTGCCAGCAGTGAAAGCTTGAGGCCGGATACGCAGTATTTT.

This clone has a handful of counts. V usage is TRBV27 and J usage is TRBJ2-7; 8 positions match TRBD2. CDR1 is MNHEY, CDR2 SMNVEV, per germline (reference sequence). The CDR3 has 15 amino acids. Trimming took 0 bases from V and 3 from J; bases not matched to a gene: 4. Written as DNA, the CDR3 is TGTGCCAGCAGTTTATCGACTAGCGATTACTACGAGCAGTACTTC. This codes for CASSLSTSDYYEQYF.